This is a list of T cell receptor beta chains from one sample in a study of blood T cell repertoires in COVID-19. TCRdb's copy holds only in-frame clones and misses some; the assay was immunoSEQ multiplex PCR. The data hold 150,000 to 200,000 clones, with around four fifths observed a single time. Material: peripheral blood. Receptors originate from a woman aged 80 or over with acute or convalescent COVID-19. CDR3s include the opening cysteine and the closing phenylalanine or tryptophan. D genes are given only for firm matches.

D gene: -
V gene: TRBV7-2
J gene: TRBJ1-2
CDR3 protein: CASSLEGGRAYGYTF
CDR3 DNA: TGTGCCAGCAGCTTAGAGGGGGGGCGTGCTTATGGCTACACCTTC

D gene: TRBD1
V gene: TRBV19
J gene: TRBJ1-3
CDR3 protein: CASSSGDSRSGNTIYF
CDR3 DNA: TGTGCCAGTAGTTCGGGGGACAGTCGCTCTGGAAACACCATATATTTT

D gene: TRBD2
V gene: TRBV6-5
J gene: TRBJ2-5
CDR3 protein: CASSWQASGRETQYF
CDR3 DNA: TGTGCCAGCAGTTGGCAGGCTAGCGGGAGGGAGACCCAGTACTTC

D gene: TRBD1
V gene: TRBV11-2
J gene: TRBJ1-4
CDR3 protein: CASSSGQGAREKLFF
CDR3 DNA: TGTGCCAGCAGCTCTGGACAGGGGGCTCGGGAAAAACTGTTTTTT

D gene: TRBD2
V gene: TRBV29-1
J gene: TRBJ2-3
CDR3 protein: CSVDRELAGEADTQYF
CDR3 DNA: TGCAGCGTTGATAGAGAGCTAGCGGGAGAGGCAGATACGCAGTATTTT

D gene: -
V gene: TRBV3-1/TRBV3-2
J gene: TRBJ1-3
CDR3 protein: CASATDHRSGNTIYF
CDR3 DNA: TGTGCCAGCGCTACTGATCACCGCTCTGGAAACACCATATATTTT

D gene: -
V gene: TRBV5-1
J gene: TRBJ1-4
CDR3 protein: CASSDQIGATNEKLFF
CDR3 DNA: TGCGCCAGCAGCGATCAGATCGGAGCAACTAATGAAAAACTGTTTTTT

D gene: TRBD1
V gene: TRBV28
J gene: TRBJ2-1
CDR3 protein: CASKLQGRNEQFF
CDR3 DNA: TGTGCCAGCAAATTACAGGGGCGCAATGAGCAGTTCTTC

D gene: -
V gene: TRBV18
J gene: TRBJ2-3
CDR3 protein: CASSLATPGGPTDTQYF
CDR3 DNA: TGTGCCAGCTCACTCGCCACCCCCGGGGGGCCTACAGATACGCAGTATTTT

D gene: -
V gene: TRBV7-2
J gene: TRBJ2-4
CDR3 protein: CASSLGEFLGTRNIQYF
CDR3 DNA: TGTGCCAGCAGCTTGGGGGAATTTCTGGGGACAAGAAACATTCAGTACTTC

D gene: TRBD2
V gene: TRBV11-3
J gene: TRBJ2-1
CDR3 protein: CASSLGLAGRNEQFF
CDR3 DNA: TGTGCCAGCAGCTTAGGACTAGCGGGCCGCAATGAGCAGTTCTTC

D gene: TRBD1
V gene: TRBV18
J gene: TRBJ1-1
CDR3 protein: CASSLFTLHETGQQAFF
CDR3 DNA: TGTGCCAGCTCACTCTTTACCCTCCATGAGACAGGGCAACAAGCTTTCTTT

D gene: -
V gene: TRBV30
J gene: TRBJ1-1
CDR3 protein: CAWSPGLYPRAFF
CDR3 DNA: TGTGCCTGGAGCCCAGGGCTTTACCCTAGGGCTTTCTTT

D gene: TRBD1
V gene: TRBV5-5
J gene: TRBJ1-1
CDR3 protein: CASSLTGTGIDTEAFF
CDR3 DNA: TGTGCCAGCAGCTTAACCGGGACAGGCATCGACACTGAAGCTTTCTTT